These T cell receptor beta chains were read from a single sample in a study of tumor-infiltrating lymphocytes in primary liver carcinoma. TCRdb ran MiXCR on the multiplex PCR reads and lists one entry per CDR3 protein. The table has approximately 100,000 distinct CDR3 sequences, about 67% seen once. The specimen was liver tumor tissue from sampling region 2. The receptor source for this set is a woman aged 55-69 years with primary liver carcinoma and hepatitis B virus infection. The CDR3 runs from the conserved cysteine through the conserved F or W. The order of the fields is CDR3 length, D gene, V gene, J gene, clone size, CDR3 DNA, CDR3 protein. D genes are given only for firm matches. Size tells how often a clone was seen (once, few, many) or the class of an expanded clone, and some rows leave it out.

CDR3 length: 15
D gene: TRBD1
V gene: TRBV11-2
J gene: TRBJ2-7
clone size: -
CDR3 DNA: TGTGCTAGCAGTTTAGTGGGACAGCCCTCCTACGAGCAGTACTTC
CDR3 protein: CASSLVGQPSYEQYF

CDR3 length: 14
D gene: -
V gene: TRBV9
J gene: TRBJ1-2
clone size: -
CDR3 DNA: TGTGCCAGCAGCGTAGCCGAGACAAAAATTGGCTACACCTTC
CDR3 protein: CASSVAETKIGYTF

CDR3 length: 13
D gene: -
V gene: TRBV6-2/TRBV6-3
J gene: TRBJ1-1
clone size: -
CDR3 DNA: TGTGCCAGCAGTGTACAGAGAAGCACTGAAGCTTTCTTT
CDR3 protein: CASSVQRSTEAFF

CDR3 length: 16
D gene: TRBD2
V gene: TRBV11-2
J gene: TRBJ2-5
clone size: -
CDR3 DNA: TGTGCCTGCATCTACTCCCATGGTAGCGGGAGAGAGACCCAGTACTTC
CDR3 protein: CACIYSHGSGRETQYF

CDR3 length: 15
D gene: TRBD1
V gene: TRBV11-2
J gene: TRBJ2-3
clone size: -
CDR3 DNA: TGTGCCAGCGGCCTGGACAGGGGGGGGATAGATATGCGGTATTTT
CDR3 protein: CASGLDRGGIDMRYF

CDR3 length: 14
D gene: -
V gene: TRBV29-1
J gene: TRBJ1-3
clone size: many
CDR3 DNA: TGCAGCGCGGCCTGGGGGGAGAGGCCAAACACCATATATTTT
CDR3 protein: CSAAWGERPNTIYF

CDR3 length: 16
D gene: TRBD2
V gene: TRBV12-3/TRBV12-4
J gene: TRBJ2-1
clone size: -
CDR3 DNA: TGTGCCAGCAGCCGCTGTGGACTAGCGGATTACAATGAGCAGTTCTTC
CDR3 protein: CASSRCGLADYNEQFF

CDR3 length: 14
D gene: -
V gene: TRBV14
J gene: TRBJ1-2
clone size: -
CDR3 DNA: TGTGCCAACAGCCAAGTCGCCGGGGGGTATGGCTACATCTTC
CDR3 protein: CANSQVAGGYGYIF

CDR3 length: 17
D gene: TRBD1
V gene: TRBV12-3/TRBV12-4
J gene: TRBJ1-2
clone size: -
CDR3 DNA: TGTGCCAGCAGTTTTAGTAAGGAGGGGGCGCTAAACTATGGCTACACCTTC
CDR3 protein: CASSFSKEGALNYGYTF

CDR3 length: 20
D gene: -
V gene: TRBV11-2
J gene: TRBJ1-1
clone size: once
CDR3 DNA: TGTGCCAGCAGCCCACATCAGCACGGGCACCCTCGCTTTTGGGGCCATGAAGCTTTCTTT
CDR3 protein: CASSPHQHGHPRFWGHEAFF

CDR3 length: 11
D gene: -
V gene: TRBV7-9
J gene: TRBJ2-5
clone size: many
CDR3 DNA: TGTGCCAGCAGCTCAGGGGAGACCCAGTACTTC
CDR3 protein: CASSSGETQYF

CDR3 length: 14
D gene: -
V gene: TRBV30
J gene: TRBJ2-3
clone size: -
CDR3 DNA: TGTGCCGAGGGGTATCAAGTAAGCGCAGATACGCAGTATTTT
CDR3 protein: CAEGYQVSADTQYF

CDR3 length: 15
D gene: -
V gene: TRBV29-1
J gene: TRBJ2-7
clone size: -
CDR3 DNA: TGTAGCCTCCGACGGGCAGGGGCTTCTGGCTACGAGCAGTACTTC
CDR3 protein: CSLRRAGASGYEQYF

CDR3 length: 14
D gene: -
V gene: TRBV7-9
J gene: TRBJ1-4
clone size: -
CDR3 DNA: TGTGCCAGCAGCTTGTTGACAACTAATGAAAAACTGTTTTTT
CDR3 protein: CASSLLTTNEKLFF

CDR3 length: 15
D gene: TRBD1
V gene: TRBV28
J gene: TRBJ2-1
clone size: -
CDR3 DNA: TGTGCCAGCAGTTTCCCGACAGGGCCAAGTAAGCGGCAGTTCTTC
CDR3 protein: CASSFPTGPSKRQFF

CDR3 length: 16
D gene: TRBD1
V gene: TRBV11-2
J gene: TRBJ2-2
clone size: -
CDR3 DNA: TGTACCAGCAGCTTAGATTGCAGGGGGTACACCGGTGAGCTGTTTTTT
CDR3 protein: CTSSLDCRGYTGELFF

CDR3 length: 15
D gene: -
V gene: TRBV5-4
J gene: TRBJ2-1
clone size: -
CDR3 DNA: TGTGCCAGTAGCTTGGAGGGGGTTAAGTGGAATGAGCAGTTCTTC
CDR3 protein: CASSLEGVKWNEQFF

CDR3 length: 14
D gene: -
V gene: TRBV7-9
J gene: TRBJ1-1
clone size: -
CDR3 DNA: TGTGCCAGCACACATGGGGCGGCGTTCACTGAAGCTTTCTTT
CDR3 protein: CASTHGAAFTEAFF

CDR3 length: 12
D gene: -
V gene: TRBV10-2
J gene: TRBJ2-7
clone size: many
CDR3 DNA: TGCGCCAGCAGTGACGCGGTCGGGGAGCAGTACTTC
CDR3 protein: CASSDAVGEQYF

CDR3 length: 15
D gene: -
V gene: TRBV29-1
J gene: TRBJ2-7
clone size: -
CDR3 DNA: TGTAGCGTTAAAGAGGGGGTTTCGAGCTCCTACGAGCAGTACTTC
CDR3 protein: CSVKEGVSSSYEQYF

CDR3 length: 15
D gene: -
V gene: TRBV10-2
J gene: TRBJ2-3
clone size: many
CDR3 DNA: TGCGCCAGCAGTGCAACAGGGACGGGCACAGATACGCAGTATTTT
CDR3 protein: CASSATGTGTDTQYF

CDR3 length: 13
D gene: -
V gene: TRBV6-6
J gene: TRBJ2-1
clone size: many
CDR3 DNA: TGTGCCAGCAGTTCGACTGTCTACAATGAGCAGTTCTTC
CDR3 protein: CASSSTVYNEQFF

CDR3 length: 12
D gene: -
V gene: TRBV12-3/TRBV12-4
J gene: TRBJ2-3
clone size: once
CDR3 DNA: TGTGCCAGCAGTTTAAACTGTCAGCCCCAGTATTTT
CDR3 protein: CASSLNCQPQYF

CDR3 length: 14
D gene: TRBD1
V gene: TRBV6-5
J gene: TRBJ1-1
clone size: many
CDR3 DNA: TGTGCCAGCAGACAGGACAGGCAAAACACTGAAGCTTTCTTT
CDR3 protein: CASRQDRQNTEAFF

CDR3 length: 13
D gene: -
V gene: TRBV5-1
J gene: TRBJ2-7
clone size: -
CDR3 DNA: TGCGCCAGCAGCCACGGACTTACCTACAAGCAGTACTTC
CDR3 protein: CASSHGLTYKQYF

CDR3 length: 14
D gene: -
V gene: TRBV7-9
J gene: TRBJ1-1
clone size: -
CDR3 DNA: TGTGCCGTTTTTAGGGGTGTCATGAACACTGAAACTTTCTTT
CDR3 protein: CAVFRGVMNTETFF

CDR3 length: 15
D gene: -
V gene: TRBV7-6
J gene: TRBJ2-3
clone size: many
CDR3 DNA: TGTGCCAGCAGCAACGGACTCGTTCGGGCAGATACGCAGTATTTT
CDR3 protein: CASSNGLVRADTQYF

CDR3 length: 13
D gene: -
V gene: TRBV7-6
J gene: TRBJ1-2
clone size: -
CDR3 DNA: TGTGCCAGCAGCTTAGAGGCAGGGAGGGGCTACACCTTC
CDR3 protein: CASSLEAGRGYTF

CDR3 length: 13
D gene: TRBD2
V gene: TRBV12-3/TRBV12-4
J gene: TRBJ2-7
clone size: -
CDR3 DNA: TGTGCCAGCACAGCCAGCGGGGCCCACGAAGAGTACTTC
CDR3 protein: CASTASGAHEEYF

CDR3 length: 13
D gene: -
V gene: TRBV29-1
J gene: TRBJ2-7
clone size: -
CDR3 DNA: TGCAGCGTGGGGGGAATTAGCAGCGACGAGCAGTACTTC
CDR3 protein: CSVGGISSDEQYF

CDR3 length: 21
D gene: -
V gene: TRBV6-5
J gene: TRBJ1-2
clone size: -
CDR3 DNA: TGTGCCAGCAGTTACTTTTCAGTTAACTACGCGGCCCCCGTAATAGACAATGGCTACACCTTC
CDR3 protein: CASSYFSVNYAAPVIDNGYTF

CDR3 length: 13
D gene: -
V gene: TRBV7-2
J gene: TRBJ2-5
clone size: -
CDR3 DNA: TGTGCCAGCAGCTTATATGGGGGTCAGACCCAGTACTTC
CDR3 protein: CASSLYGGQTQYF

CDR3 length: 15
D gene: TRBD2
V gene: TRBV7-3
J gene: TRBJ2-3
clone size: few
CDR3 DNA: TGTGCCAACAGCTTAGGAGCGGGAGGCACAGATACGCAGTATTTT
CDR3 protein: CANSLGAGGTDTQYF

CDR3 length: 16
D gene: TRBD2
V gene: TRBV7-8
J gene: TRBJ2-2
clone size: -
CDR3 DNA: TGTGCCAACAGCCTAACTAGCGGGACCTACACCGGGGAGCTGCTTTTT
CDR3 protein: CANSLTSGTYTGELLF

CDR3 length: 18
D gene: -
V gene: TRBV7-8
J gene: TRBJ2-5
clone size: -
CDR3 DNA: TGTGCCAGCATCCCTATCGGGCTAGCTGGAGGAGGGGGGAAGACCCAGTACTTC
CDR3 protein: CASIPIGLAGGGGKTQYF

CDR3 length: 17
D gene: -
V gene: TRBV11-2
J gene: TRBJ2-7
clone size: few
CDR3 DNA: TGTGCCAGCAGACCATACCGCAGACAGGTTAACTCCTACGAGCAGTACTTC
CDR3 protein: CASRPYRRQVNSYEQYF

CDR3 length: 15
D gene: TRBD1
V gene: TRBV10-3
J gene: TRBJ1-1
clone size: -
CDR3 DNA: TGTGTCATCACGAGAGGGACAGCTATGATCACTCAAGCTTTCTTT
CDR3 protein: CVITRGTAMITQAFF

CDR3 length: 14
D gene: -
V gene: TRBV2
J gene: TRBJ1-5
clone size: -
CDR3 DNA: TGTGCCAGCTCGGGTACGGGGCCCAATCAGCCCCAGCATTTT
CDR3 protein: CASSGTGPNQPQHF

CDR3 length: 14
D gene: TRBD2
V gene: TRBV11-3
J gene: TRBJ2-1
clone size: once
CDR3 DNA: TGTACTAGCAGCTTAGGCGGGAGCACTAATGAGCAGTTCTTT
CDR3 protein: CTSSLGGSTNEQFF

CDR3 length: 15
D gene: -
V gene: TRBV6-4
J gene: TRBJ2-1
clone size: few
CDR3 DNA: TGTGCCAGCAGTGACTCTTTTAGGGCGTTGGGTGAGCAGTTCTTC
CDR3 protein: CASSDSFRALGEQFF

CDR3 length: 14
D gene: -
V gene: TRBV7-9
J gene: TRBJ2-7
clone size: -
CDR3 DNA: TGTGCCAGCAGCGCGACGGTTCACTTCTACGAGCAGTACTTC
CDR3 protein: CASSATVHFYEQYF

CDR3 length: 12
D gene: -
V gene: TRBV6-2/TRBV6-3
J gene: TRBJ2-1
clone size: many
CDR3 DNA: TGTGCCAGCAGTTACGGGCGAGATGAGCAGTGCTTC
CDR3 protein: CASSYGRDEQCF

CDR3 length: 16
D gene: -
V gene: TRBV28
J gene: TRBJ1-5
clone size: -
CDR3 DNA: TGTGCCAGCAGCCACATGACAAGGACTGGGGGAGCTAGGGAGCATTTT
CDR3 protein: CASSHMTRTGGAREHF

CDR3 length: 14
D gene: -
V gene: TRBV20-1
J gene: TRBJ2-1
clone size: once
CDR3 DNA: TGCAGTGCCCCCACACGGAACCCTCGGGATGAGCAGTTCTTC
CDR3 protein: CSAPTRNPRDEQFF

CDR3 length: 14
D gene: TRBD2
V gene: TRBV2
J gene: TRBJ2-1
clone size: -
CDR3 DNA: TGTGCCAGCAGTCTGAGCGGGAACCGCAATAAGCAGTTCTTC
CDR3 protein: CASSLSGNRNKQFF

CDR3 length: 14
D gene: TRBD1
V gene: TRBV6-6
J gene: TRBJ2-7
clone size: -
CDR3 DNA: TGTGCCAGCAGTCCCCGGGACAGGACTTACGAGCAGTACTTC
CDR3 protein: CASSPRDRTYEQYF

CDR3 length: 17
D gene: -
V gene: TRBV4-1
J gene: TRBJ1-2
clone size: -
CDR3 DNA: TGCGCCAGCAGCCTCGATGCGAGAGTTTCGTATTCTAGTGGCTACACCTTC
CDR3 protein: CASSLDARVSYSSGYTF

CDR3 length: 15
D gene: -
V gene: TRBV20-1
J gene: TRBJ2-1
clone size: -
CDR3 DNA: TGCAGTGCTACTTTATCGGGACGCCACTACAATGAGCAGTTCTTC
CDR3 protein: CSATLSGRHYNEQFF